What follows are 10 T cell receptor beta chains derived from one specimen sequenced in a study of synovial regulatory T cells in juvenile arthritis. Repertoires were generated with immunoSEQ multiplex PCR, while TCRdb's copy carries only in-frame clones and drops some. This table holds 8,000 to 10,000 clones. The sample comprised Treg cells from blood. As to subset: remaining (HLA-DR-negative) circulating blood Treg cells. The source of these receptors is a donor aged 2-30 years with juvenile idiopathic arthritis.

The V call is TRBV18, the J call TRBJ2-7; TCRdb lists TRBD2, though no DNA is available to test this call. The germline CDR1 and CDR2 sequences are KGHSH and LQKENI. This CDR3 contains 13 residues. This entry has no DNA. CDR3 region: CASSPFSGYEQYF. Full variable domain (outside the CDR3, taken from reference TRBV18 and TRBJ2-7): NAGVMQNPRHLVRRRGQEARLRCSPMKGHSHVYWYRQLPEEGLKFMVYLQKENIIDESGMPKERFSAEFPKEGPSILRIQQVVRGDSAAYFCASSPFSGYEQYFGPGTRLTVT.

The chain uses TRBV7-2 and TRBJ1-4. From germline, CDR1 is SGHTA and CDR2 FQGNSA. There are 12 residues in the CDR3. No DNA is given. The CDR3 here is CASRGTNEKLFF.

The chain employs TRBV5-1 and TRBJ2-3; TCRdb selects TRBD2, and the lack of DNA leaves this call unchecked. Germline CDR1 is SGHRS and CDR2 is YFSETQ. CDR3 length equals 16 residues. The coding DNA is unavailable. The CDR3 here is CASSLGVAGLTDTQYF.

This clone counts as medium-sized by frequency. The chain carries TRBV19 and TRBJ1-2; TCRdb returns TRBD1, unconfirmable since there is no DNA. The CDR3 has 13 residues. DNA for this receptor is not on file. The germline gives CDR1 LNHDA, CDR2 SQIVND (reference sequence). The CDR3 loop reads CASSTQTGGGYTF. The whole variable domain, filled in from reference TRBV19 and TRBJ1-2, reads DGGITQSPKYLFRKEGQNVTLSCEQNLNHDAMYWYRQDPGQGLRLIYYSQIVNDFQKGDIAEGYSVSREKKESFPLTVTSAQKNPTAFYLCASSTQTGGGYTFGSGTRLTVV.

The CDR3 reads CSVESWRFEAFF. This rearrangement joins TRBV29-1 to TRBJ1-1. The CDR3 is 12 residues long. DNA was not recorded. Germline V gives CDR1 SQVTM, CDR2 ANQGSEA.

The chain combines TRBV7-9 with TRBJ2-7; the D call from TCRdb, TRBD2, cannot be confirmed without DNA. Germline CDR1 and CDR2: SEHNR and FQNEAQ (reference sequence). The CDR3 is 15 residues long. DNA is not on record. The CDR3 protein is CASSPRTSGRNEQYF.

V is TRBV30 and J is TRBJ2-6; as DNA is missing, the TRBD2 call by TCRdb cannot be tested. Germline V gene lookup returns CDR1 GTSNPN and CDR2 SVGIG (reference sequence). The CDR3 totals 13 residues. Only the protein is on record. The CDR3 sequence: CAGGWAGANVLTF.

CDR3 sequence: CATQRGGTTYNEQFF. The chain couples TRBV15 to TRBJ2-1. Germline CDR1 is LNHNV and CDR2 is YYDKDF (reference sequence). This CDR3 region has 15 residues. The nucleotide record is missing.

The chain has TRBV5-1 and TRBJ2-4. Germline assignment: CDR1 SGHRS and CDR2 YFSETQ. This CDR3 has 14 residues. The protein alone is recorded here. This CDR3 is CASSLGRSENIQYF.

This chain connects TRBV18 to TRBJ2-3. CDR1 and CDR2 (germline): KGHSH, LQKENI. This CDR3 is built from 13 residues. No DNA is recorded. The CDR3 spells CASSPVDADTQYF. Variable domain in full (rest from reference TRBV18 and TRBJ2-3): NAGVMQNPRHLVRRRGQEARLRCSPMKGHSHVYWYRQLPEEGLKFMVYLQKENIIDESGMPKERFSAEFPKEGPSILRIQQVVRGDSAAYFCASSPVDADTQYFGPGTRLTVL.